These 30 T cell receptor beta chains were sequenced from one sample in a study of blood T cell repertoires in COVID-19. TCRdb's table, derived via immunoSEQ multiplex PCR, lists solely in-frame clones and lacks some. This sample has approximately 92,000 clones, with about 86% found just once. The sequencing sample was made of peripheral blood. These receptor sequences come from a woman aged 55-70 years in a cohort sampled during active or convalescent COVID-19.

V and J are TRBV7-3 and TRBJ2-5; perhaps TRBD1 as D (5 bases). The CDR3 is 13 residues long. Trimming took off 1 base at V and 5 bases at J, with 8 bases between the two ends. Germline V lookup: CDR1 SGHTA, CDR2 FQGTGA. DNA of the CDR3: TGTGCCAGCAGCTTAATGGGGCGGGAGACCCAGTACTTC. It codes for CASSLMGRETQYF.

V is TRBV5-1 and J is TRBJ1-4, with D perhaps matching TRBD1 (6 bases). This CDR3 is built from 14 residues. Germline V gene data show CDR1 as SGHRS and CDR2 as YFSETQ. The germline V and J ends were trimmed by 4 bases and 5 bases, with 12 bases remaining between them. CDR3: CASSVRQGNEKLFF. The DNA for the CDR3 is TGCGCCAGCAGCGTTAGGCAGGGGAATGAAAAACTGTTTTTT.

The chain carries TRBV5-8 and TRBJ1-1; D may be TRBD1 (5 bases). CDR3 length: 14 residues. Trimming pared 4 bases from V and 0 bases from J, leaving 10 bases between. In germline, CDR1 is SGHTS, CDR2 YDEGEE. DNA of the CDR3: TGTGCCAGCAGCCGACAGCTATTGAACACTGAAGCTTTCTTT. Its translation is CASSRQLLNTEAFF. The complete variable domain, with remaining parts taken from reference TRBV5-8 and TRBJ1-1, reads EAGVTQSPTHLIKTRGQQATLRCSPISGHTSVYWYQQALGLGLQFLLWYDEGEERNRGNFPPRFSGRQFPNYSSELNVNALELEDSALYLCASSRQLLNTEAFFGQGTRLTVV.

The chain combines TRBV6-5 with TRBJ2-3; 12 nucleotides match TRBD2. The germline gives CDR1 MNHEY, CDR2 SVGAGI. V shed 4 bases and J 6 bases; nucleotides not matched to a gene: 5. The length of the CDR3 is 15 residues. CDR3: CASSLTSGRPDTQYF. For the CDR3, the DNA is TGTGCCAGCAGTTTGACTAGCGGGAGACCGGATACGCAGTATTTT.

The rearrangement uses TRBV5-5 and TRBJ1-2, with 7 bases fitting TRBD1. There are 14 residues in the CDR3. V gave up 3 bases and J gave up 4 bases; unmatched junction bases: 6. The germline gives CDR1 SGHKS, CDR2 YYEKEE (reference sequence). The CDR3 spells CASSSVGQAYGYTF. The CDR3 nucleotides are TGTGCCAGCAGCTCCGTCGGACAGGCCTATGGCTACACCTTC.

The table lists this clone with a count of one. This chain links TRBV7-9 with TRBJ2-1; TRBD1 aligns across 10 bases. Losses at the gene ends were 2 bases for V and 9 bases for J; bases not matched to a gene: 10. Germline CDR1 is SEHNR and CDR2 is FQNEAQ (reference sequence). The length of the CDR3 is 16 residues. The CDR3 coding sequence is TGTGCCAGCAGCTTATACCCCCGGACAGGGGGGACTGAGCAGTTCTTC. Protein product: CASSLYPRTGGTEQFF.

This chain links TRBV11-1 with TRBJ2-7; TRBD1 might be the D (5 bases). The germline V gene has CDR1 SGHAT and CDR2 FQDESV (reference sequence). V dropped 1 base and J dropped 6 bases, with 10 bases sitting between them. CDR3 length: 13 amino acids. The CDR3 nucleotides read TGTGCCAGCAGCTTAGGTGAAAGGGGCGAGCAGTACTTC. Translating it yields CASSLGERGEQYF.

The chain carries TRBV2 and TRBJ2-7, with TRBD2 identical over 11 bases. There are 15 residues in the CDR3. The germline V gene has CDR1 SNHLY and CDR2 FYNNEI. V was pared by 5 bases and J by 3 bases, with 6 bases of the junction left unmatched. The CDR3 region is CASSSYSGGGYEQYF. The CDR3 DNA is TGTGCCAGCAGTTCCTATAGCGGGGGGGGCTACGAGCAGTACTTC.

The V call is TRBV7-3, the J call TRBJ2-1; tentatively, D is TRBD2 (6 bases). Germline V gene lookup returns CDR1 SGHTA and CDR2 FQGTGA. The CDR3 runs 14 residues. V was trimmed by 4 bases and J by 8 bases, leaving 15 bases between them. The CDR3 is CASSYSGVGDEQFF. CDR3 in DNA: TGTGCCAGCAGCTACTCGGGGGTAGGGGATGAGCAGTTCTTC.

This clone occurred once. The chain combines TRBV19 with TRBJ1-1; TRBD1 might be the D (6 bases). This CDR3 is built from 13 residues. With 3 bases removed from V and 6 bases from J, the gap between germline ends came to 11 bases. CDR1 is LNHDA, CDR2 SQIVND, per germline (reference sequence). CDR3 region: CASSMLGGAEAFF. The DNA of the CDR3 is TGTGCCAGTAGTATGCTTGGGGGCGCTGAAGCTTTCTTT.

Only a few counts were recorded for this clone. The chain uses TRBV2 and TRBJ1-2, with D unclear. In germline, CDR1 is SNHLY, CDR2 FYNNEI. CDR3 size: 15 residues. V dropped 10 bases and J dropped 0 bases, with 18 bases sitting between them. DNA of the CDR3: TGTGCCACCGCCCGGGAAACCCAAGCTAACTATGGCTACACCTTC. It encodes CATARETQANYGYTF.

The CDR3 protein is CSVEGRRSNEKLFF. The CDR3 nucleotides are TGCAGCGTTGAAGGACGAAGGAGTAATGAAAAACTGTTTTTT. The rearrangement links TRBV29-1 to TRBJ1-4; D uncertain. There are 14 residues in the CDR3. The V gene lost 1 base and the J gene lost 4 bases, with 10 bases spanning the gap. Germline values: CDR1 SQVTM, CDR2 ANQGSEA.

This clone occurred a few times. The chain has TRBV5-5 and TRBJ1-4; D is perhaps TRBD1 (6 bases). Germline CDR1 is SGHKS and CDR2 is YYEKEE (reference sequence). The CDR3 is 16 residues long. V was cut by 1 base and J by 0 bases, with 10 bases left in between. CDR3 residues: CASSLQGHSTNEKLFF. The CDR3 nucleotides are TGTGCCAGCAGCTTGCAGGGGCACTCAACTAATGAAAAACTGTTTTTT.

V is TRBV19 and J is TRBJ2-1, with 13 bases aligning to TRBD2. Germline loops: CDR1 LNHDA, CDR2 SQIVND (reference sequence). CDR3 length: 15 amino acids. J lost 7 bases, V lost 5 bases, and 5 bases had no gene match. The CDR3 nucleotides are TGTGCCAGTAGTGGGGGACTAGCGGGAAGAAATGAGCAGTTCTTC. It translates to CASSGGLAGRNEQFF. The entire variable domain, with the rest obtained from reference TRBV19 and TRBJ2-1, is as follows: DGGITQSPKYLFRKEGQNVTLSCEQNLNHDAMYWYRQDPGQGLRLIYYSQIVNDFQKGDIAEGYSVSREKKESFPLTVTSAQKNPTAFYLCASSGGLAGRNEQFFGPGTRLTVL.

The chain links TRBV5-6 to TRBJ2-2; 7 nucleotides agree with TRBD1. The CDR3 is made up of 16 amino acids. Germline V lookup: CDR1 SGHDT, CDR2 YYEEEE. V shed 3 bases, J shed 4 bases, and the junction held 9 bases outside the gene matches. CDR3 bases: TGTGCCAGCAGCTATCCACGGGACAGCCTCACCGGGGAGCTGTTTTTT. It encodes CASSYPRDSLTGELFF.

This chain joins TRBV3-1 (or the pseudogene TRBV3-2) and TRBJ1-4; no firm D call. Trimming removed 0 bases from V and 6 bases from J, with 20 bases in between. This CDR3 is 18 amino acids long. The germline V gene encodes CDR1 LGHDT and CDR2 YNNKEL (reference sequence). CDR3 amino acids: CASSQDQPWAGSHEKLFF. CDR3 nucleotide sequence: TGTGCCAGCAGCCAAGATCAGCCGTGGGCAGGATCCCATGAAAAACTGTTTTTT.

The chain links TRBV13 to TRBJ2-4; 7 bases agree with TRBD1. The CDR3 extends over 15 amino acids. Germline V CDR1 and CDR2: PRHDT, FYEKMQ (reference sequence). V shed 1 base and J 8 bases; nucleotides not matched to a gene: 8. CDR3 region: CASSLAHEGAYIQYF. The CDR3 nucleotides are TGTGCCAGCAGCTTAGCTCACGAGGGGGCGTACATTCAGTACTTC.

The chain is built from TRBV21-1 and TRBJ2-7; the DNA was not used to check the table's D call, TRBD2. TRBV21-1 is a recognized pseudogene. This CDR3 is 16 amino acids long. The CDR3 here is CASTRAGGNSSYEQYF. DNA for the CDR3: TGTGCCAGCACCAGGGCGGGGGGGAATAGCTCCTACGAGCAGTACTTC.

The CDR3 sequence is CASSLGGTGTYEQYF. The CDR3 DNA reads TGCGCCAGCAGCTTGGGTGGGACAGGTACCTACGAGCAGTACTTC. The V gene is TRBV5-1, the J gene TRBJ2-7; 8 bases agree with TRBD1. The CDR3 extends over 15 amino acids. With 0 bases clipped from V and 2 bases from J, the junction kept 4 bases outside the gene matches. CDR1 and CDR2 (germline): SGHRS, YFSETQ. Complete variable domain (other parts from reference TRBV5-1 and TRBJ2-7): KAGVTQTPRYLIKTRGQQVTLSCSPISGHRSVSWYQQTPGQGLQFLFEYFSETQRNKGNFPGRFSGRQFSNSRSEMNVSTLELGDSALYLCASSLGGTGTYEQYFGPGTRLTVT.

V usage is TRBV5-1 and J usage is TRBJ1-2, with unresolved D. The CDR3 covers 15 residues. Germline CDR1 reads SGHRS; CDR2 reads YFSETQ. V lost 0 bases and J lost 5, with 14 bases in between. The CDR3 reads CASSLEAARGYGYTF. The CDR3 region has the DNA TGCGCCAGCAGCTTGGAGGCAGCCCGCGGATATGGCTACACCTTC.

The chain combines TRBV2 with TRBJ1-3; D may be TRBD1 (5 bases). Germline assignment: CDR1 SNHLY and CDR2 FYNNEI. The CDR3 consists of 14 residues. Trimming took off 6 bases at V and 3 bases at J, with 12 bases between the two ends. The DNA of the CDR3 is TGTGCCAGCAGCCTTACAGGATTTGGAAACACCATATATTTT. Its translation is CASSLTGFGNTIYF.

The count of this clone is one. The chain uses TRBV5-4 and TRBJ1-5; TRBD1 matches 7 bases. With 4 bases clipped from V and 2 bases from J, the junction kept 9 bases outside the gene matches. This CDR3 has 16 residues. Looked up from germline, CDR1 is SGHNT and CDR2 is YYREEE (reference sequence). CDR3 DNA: TGTGCCAGCAGCAACAGACAGGGTCAAGGCAATCAGCCCCAGCATTTT. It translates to CASSNRQGQGNQPQHF.

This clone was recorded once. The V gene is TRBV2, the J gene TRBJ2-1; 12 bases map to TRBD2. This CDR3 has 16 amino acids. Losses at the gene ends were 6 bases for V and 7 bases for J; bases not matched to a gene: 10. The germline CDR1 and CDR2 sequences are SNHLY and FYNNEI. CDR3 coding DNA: TGTGCCAGCAGAGAGACTAGCGGGAGTTCGGTGAATGAGCAGTTCTTC. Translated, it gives CASRETSGSSVNEQFF.

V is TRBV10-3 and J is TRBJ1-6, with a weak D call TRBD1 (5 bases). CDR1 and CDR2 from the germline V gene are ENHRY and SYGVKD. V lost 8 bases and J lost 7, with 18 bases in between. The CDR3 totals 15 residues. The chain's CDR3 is CAIGPSGRENSPLHF. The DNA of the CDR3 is TGTGCCATCGGACCCAGTGGCAGGGAAAATTCACCCCTCCACTTT.

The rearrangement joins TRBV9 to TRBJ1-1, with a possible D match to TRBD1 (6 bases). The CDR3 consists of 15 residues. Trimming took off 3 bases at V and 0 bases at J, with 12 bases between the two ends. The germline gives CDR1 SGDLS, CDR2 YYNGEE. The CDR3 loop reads CASSEGDALNTEAFF. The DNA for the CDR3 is TGTGCCAGCAGCGAGGGGGATGCCCTGAACACTGAAGCTTTCTTT.

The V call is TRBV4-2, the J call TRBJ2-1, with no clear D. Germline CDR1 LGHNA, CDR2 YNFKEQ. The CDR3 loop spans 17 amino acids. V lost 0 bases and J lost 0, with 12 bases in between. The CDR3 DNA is TGTGCCAGCAGCCAAGATTTCGACACACGCTCCTACAATGAGCAGTTCTTC. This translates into CASSQDFDTRSYNEQFF.

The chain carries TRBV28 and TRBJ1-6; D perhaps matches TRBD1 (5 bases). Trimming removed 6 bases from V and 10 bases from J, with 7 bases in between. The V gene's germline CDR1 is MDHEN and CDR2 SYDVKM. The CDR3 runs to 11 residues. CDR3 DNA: TGTGCCAGCAGGGGGGGATCACCCCTCCACTTT. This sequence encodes CASRGGSPLHF.

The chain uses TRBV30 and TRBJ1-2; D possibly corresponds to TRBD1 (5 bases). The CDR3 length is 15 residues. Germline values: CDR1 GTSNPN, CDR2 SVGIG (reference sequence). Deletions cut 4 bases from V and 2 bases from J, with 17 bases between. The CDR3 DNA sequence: TGTGCCTGGACCCTCCTCTCCGCAGGGAACTATGGCTACACCTTC. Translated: CAWTLLSAGNYGYTF.

In nucleotides, the CDR3 is TGTGCCAGCAGCTTTTTCCCCGGCGGGGACAATGAGCAGTTCTTC. As protein: CASSFFPGGDNEQFF. J is TRBJ2-1 and V is TRBV7-3; D may be TRBD2 (6 bases). Germline CDR1 and CDR2: SGHTA and FQGTGA. This CDR3 has 15 residues. Trimming stripped 3 bases from V and 5 bases from J, with 14 bases between.

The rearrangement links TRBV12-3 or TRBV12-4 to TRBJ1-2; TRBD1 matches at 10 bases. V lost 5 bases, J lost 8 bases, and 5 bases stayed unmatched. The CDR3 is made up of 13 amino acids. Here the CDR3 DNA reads TGTGCCAGCAGTCCCGACAGGGGGCGCGGCTACACCTTC. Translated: CASSPDRGRGYTF.